There are many counts of the clone carrying this TCR beta chain. Its cognate antigen is unknown. The data derive from a study of CD8+CD57+ T cells in acquired aplastic anemia. About the study: Sorted CD4+ and CD8+ cell DNA averaged approximately 3.4 ug.

Template material for TCR beta VDJ and CDR3 profiling consisted of genomic DNA. TCRdb used MiXCR to reprocess the reads, holding one entry per CDR3 protein. Of around 170,000 distinct CDR3 sequences in the sample, 63% were seen once. Findings of the study overall: Patients and controls shared 25 to 35 CD8+ CDR3 sequences, highly expressed in patients. No significant patient-versus-control difference appeared in CD8+ Simpson's diversity.

Germline-derived CDR1 and CDR2 are DFQATT and SNEGSKA (reference sequence). The CDR3 length is 13 residues. J was trimmed by 12 bases and V by 0 bases; bases with no gene match: 7. Specimen: sorted CD4+, CD8+, or CD8+CD57+ T cells (not recorded which) from PBMCs. The chain joins TRBV20-1 to TRBJ2-7; 11 bases match TRBD1. The sequence derives from a human donor in good health. DNA of the CDR3: TGCAGTGCTAGAGAGGACAGGGGGCCCGGGTCGTACTTC. This encodes CSAREDRGPGSYF.